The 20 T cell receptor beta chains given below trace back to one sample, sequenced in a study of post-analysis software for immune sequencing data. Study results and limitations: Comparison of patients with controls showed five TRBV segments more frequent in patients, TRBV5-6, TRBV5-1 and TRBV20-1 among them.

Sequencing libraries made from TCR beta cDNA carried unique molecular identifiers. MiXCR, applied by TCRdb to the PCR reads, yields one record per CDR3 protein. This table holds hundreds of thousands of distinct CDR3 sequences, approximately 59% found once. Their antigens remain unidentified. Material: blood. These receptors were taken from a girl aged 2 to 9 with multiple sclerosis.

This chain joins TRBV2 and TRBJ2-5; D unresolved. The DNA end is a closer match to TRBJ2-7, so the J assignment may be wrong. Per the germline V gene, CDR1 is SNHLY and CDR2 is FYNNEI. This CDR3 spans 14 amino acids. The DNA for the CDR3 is TGTGCCAGCAGTGAAGATATCACAATCGGCGAGCAGTACTTC. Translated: CASSEDITIGEQYF.

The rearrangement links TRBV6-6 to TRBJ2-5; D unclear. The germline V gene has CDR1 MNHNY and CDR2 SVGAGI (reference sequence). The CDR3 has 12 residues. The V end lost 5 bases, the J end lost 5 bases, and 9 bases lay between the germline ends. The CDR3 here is CASSRELETQYF. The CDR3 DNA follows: TGTGCCAGCAGTAGAGAACTGGAGACCCAGTACTTC.

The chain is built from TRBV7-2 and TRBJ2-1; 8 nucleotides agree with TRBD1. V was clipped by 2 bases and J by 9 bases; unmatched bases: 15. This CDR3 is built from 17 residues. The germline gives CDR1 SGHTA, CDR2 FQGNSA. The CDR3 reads CASSLPVGRTGWLEQFF. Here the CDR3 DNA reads TGTGCCAGCAGCTTACCAGTAGGGCGGACAGGGTGGCTTGAGCAGTTCTTC. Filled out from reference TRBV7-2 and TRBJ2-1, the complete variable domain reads GAGVSQSPSNKVTEKGKDVELRCDPISGHTALYWYRQSLGQGLEFLIYFQGNSAPDKSGLPSDRFSAERTGGSVSTLTIQRTQQEDSAVYLCASSLPVGRTGWLEQFFGPGTRLTVL.

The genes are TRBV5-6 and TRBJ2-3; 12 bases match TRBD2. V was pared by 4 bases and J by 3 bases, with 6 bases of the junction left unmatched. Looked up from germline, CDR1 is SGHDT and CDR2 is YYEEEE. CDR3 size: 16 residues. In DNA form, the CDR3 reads TGTGCCAGCAGCCACGGACTAGCGGGATTGACAGATACGCAGTATTTT. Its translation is CASSHGLAGLTDTQYF.

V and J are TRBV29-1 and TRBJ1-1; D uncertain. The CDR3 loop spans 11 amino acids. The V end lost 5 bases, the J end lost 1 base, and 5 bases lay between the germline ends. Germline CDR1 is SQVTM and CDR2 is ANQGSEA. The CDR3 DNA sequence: TGCAGCGTTCATCGGAACACTGAAGCTTTCTTT. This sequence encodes CSVHRNTEAFF.

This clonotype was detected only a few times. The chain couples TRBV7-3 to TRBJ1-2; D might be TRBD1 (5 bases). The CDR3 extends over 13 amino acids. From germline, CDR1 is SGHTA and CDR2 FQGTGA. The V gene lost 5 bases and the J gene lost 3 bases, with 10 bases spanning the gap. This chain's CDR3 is CASSATDDYGYTF. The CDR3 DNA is TGTGCCAGCAGCGCGACAGACGACTATGGCTACACCTTC. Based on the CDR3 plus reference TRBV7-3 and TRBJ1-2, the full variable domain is GAGVSQTPSNKVTEKGKYVELRCDPISGHTALYWYRQSLGQGPEFLIYFQGTGAADDSGLPNDRFFAVRPEGSVSTLKIQRTERGDSAVYLCASSATDDYGYTFGSGTRLTVV.

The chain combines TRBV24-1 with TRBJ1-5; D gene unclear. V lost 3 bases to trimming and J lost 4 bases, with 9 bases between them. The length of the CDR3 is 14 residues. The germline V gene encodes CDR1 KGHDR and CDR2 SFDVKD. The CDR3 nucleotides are TGTGCCACCAGTGATCCCGACCCGAATCAGCCCCAGCATTTT. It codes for CATSDPDPNQPQHF.

CDR3 bases: TGTGCCAGCCTACCGATGAACACTGAAGCTTTCTTT. Its translation is CASLPMNTEAFF. The genes are TRBV12-3 or TRBV12-4 and TRBJ1-1; D gene uncertain. The V end lost 8 bases, the J end lost 0 bases, and 7 bases lay between the germline ends. The CDR3 consists of 12 residues.

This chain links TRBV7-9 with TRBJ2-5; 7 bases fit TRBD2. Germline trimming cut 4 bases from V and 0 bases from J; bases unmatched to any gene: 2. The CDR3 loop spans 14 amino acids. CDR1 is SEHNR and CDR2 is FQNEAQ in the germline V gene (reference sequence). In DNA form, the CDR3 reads TGTGCCAGCAGCTCCGGGAGGTACCAAGAGACCCAGTACTTC. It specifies CASSSGRYQETQYF.

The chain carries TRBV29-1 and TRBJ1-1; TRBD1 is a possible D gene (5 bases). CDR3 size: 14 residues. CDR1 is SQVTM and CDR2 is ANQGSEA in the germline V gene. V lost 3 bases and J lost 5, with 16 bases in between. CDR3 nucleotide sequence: TGCAGCGTTGACAGACAGTCTACCGGGACTGAAGCTTTCTTT. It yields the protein CSVDRQSTGTEAFF.

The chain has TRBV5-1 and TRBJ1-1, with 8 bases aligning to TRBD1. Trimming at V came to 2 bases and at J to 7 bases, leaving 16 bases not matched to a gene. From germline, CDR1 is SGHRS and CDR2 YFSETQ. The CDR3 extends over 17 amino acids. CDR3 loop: CASSLTHQGAGRDEAFF. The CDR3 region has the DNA TGCGCCAGCAGCTTAACCCATCAGGGGGCCGGACGCGATGAAGCTTTCTTT.

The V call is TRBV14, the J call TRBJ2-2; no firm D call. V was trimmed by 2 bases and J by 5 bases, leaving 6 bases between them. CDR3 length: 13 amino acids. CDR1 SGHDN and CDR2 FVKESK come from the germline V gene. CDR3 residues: CASSQSRTGELFF. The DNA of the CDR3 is TGTGCCAGCAGCCAATCAAGGACCGGGGAGCTGTTTTTT.

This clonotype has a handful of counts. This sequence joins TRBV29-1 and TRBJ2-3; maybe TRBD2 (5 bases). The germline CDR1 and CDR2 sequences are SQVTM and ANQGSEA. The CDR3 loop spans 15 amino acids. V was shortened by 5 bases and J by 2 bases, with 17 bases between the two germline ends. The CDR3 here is CSVIRSSEYTDTQYF. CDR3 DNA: TGCAGCGTTATAAGAAGTAGCGAATACACAGATACGCAGTATTTT.

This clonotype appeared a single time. DNA for the CDR3: TGCGCCAGCAGCCAAGGACCCTCTGGTAACACCGGGGAGCTGTTTTTT. This codes for CASSQGPSGNTGELFF. The chain joins TRBV4-1 to TRBJ2-2; D gene ambiguous. Germline-derived CDR1 and CDR2 are MGHRA and YSYEKL. V was clipped by 1 base and J by 2 bases, with 11 bases between them. The CDR3 consists of 16 residues.

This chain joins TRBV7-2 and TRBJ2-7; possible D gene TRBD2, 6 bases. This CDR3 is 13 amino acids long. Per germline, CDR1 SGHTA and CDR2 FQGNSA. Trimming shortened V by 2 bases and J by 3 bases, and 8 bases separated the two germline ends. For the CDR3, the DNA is TGTGCCAGCAGCTTACGCGGGAACTACGAGCAGTACTTC. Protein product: CASSLRGNYEQYF.

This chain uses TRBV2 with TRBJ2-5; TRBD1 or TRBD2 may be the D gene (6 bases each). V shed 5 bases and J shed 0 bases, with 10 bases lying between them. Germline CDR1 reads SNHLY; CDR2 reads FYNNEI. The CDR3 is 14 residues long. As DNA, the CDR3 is TGTGCCAGCAGTAGGGGGGCCGACCAAGAGACCCAGTACTTC. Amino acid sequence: CASSRGADQETQYF.

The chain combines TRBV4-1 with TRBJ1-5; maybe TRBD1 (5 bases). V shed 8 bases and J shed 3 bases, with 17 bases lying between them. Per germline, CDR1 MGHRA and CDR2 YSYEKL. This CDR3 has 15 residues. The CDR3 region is CASRLRDVDNQPQHF. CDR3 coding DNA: TGCGCCAGCCGGTTGCGGGACGTCGACAATCAGCCCCAGCATTTT.

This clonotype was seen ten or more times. CDR3 bases: TGTGCCAGTCAAGGGGGGTCGAGCTCTGGGGCCAACGTCCTGACTTTC. The encoded protein is CASQGGSSSGANVLTF. This chain connects TRBV6-4 to TRBJ2-6; D may be TRBD1 or TRBD2 (6 bases each). The ends were cut back, 9 bases at V and 0 bases at J, with 15 bases in the middle. The CDR3 extends over 16 amino acids. Germline assignment: CDR1 MRHNA and CDR2 SNTAGT.

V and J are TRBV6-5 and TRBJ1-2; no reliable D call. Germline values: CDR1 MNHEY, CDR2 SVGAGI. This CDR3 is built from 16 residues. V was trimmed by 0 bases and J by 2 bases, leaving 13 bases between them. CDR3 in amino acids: CASSYSIVRQNYGYTF. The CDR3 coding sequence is TGTGCCAGCAGTTACTCGATAGTCAGGCAGAACTATGGCTACACCTTC.

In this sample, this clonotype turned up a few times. The DNA of the CDR3 is TGTGCCAGCAGTGAATTTGTCACAGATACGCAGTATTTT. This gives the protein CASSEFVTDTQYF. The chain couples TRBV25-1 to TRBJ2-3; D is undetermined. Germline V lookup: CDR1 MGHDK, CDR2 SYGVNS. Deletions cut 1 base from V and 2 bases from J, with 4 bases between. The CDR3 is made up of 13 amino acids.